The 14 T cell receptor beta chains listed next were all sequenced from one sample in a study of T cell repertoires in cytomegalovirus infection. TCRdb reprocessed the reads with MiXCR, giving one entry per CDR3 protein. The sample lists hundreds of thousands of distinct CDR3 sequences, 30% to 35% occurring once. Their specific antigens are unknown. The sequencing used cultured CD8+ T cells from PBMCs, collected from culture after CMV antigen stimulation. The receptors come from a human donor in good health (CMV status not recorded). Some clones in this sample may be carry-over from other donors' samples.

The chain couples TRBV27 to TRBJ2-1; 9 bases line up with TRBD1. Germline CDR1 and CDR2: MNHEY and SMNVEV (reference sequence). The CDR3 sequence is 15 residues long. V shed 4 bases, J shed 7 bases, and the junction held 8 bases outside the gene matches. CDR3 sequence reads: CASSYPGQGGNEQFF. The CDR3 region has the DNA TGTGCCAGCAGTTACCCGGGACAGGGTGGGAATGAGCAGTTCTTC.

The genes are TRBV2 and TRBJ2-2; D not resolved. The CDR3 length is 14 residues. With 11 bases removed from V and 2 bases from J, the gap between germline ends came to 15 bases. Germline V lookup: CDR1 SNHLY, CDR2 FYNNEI. CDR3 residues: CAVRPGANTGELFF. Here the CDR3 DNA reads TGTGCCGTTCGTCCAGGAGCCAACACCGGGGAGCTGTTTTTT.

Comment on this clonotype: Given a much more abundant clone one base away, this may be a read error. The chain carries TRBV7-8 and TRBJ1-6; 10 bases line up with TRBD1. CDR1 SGHVS and CDR2 FQNEAQ come from the germline V gene. CDR3 length: 15 amino acids. The CDR3 bases are TGTGCCAGCAGTCCTACGGGACAGGGGTACTCACCCCACCACTTT. As protein: CASSPTGQGYSPHHF.

CDR3 loop: CASSLPAGAREEQFF. The CDR3, as DNA: TGTGCCAGCAGCTTGCCGGCGGGGGCCCGGGAGGAGCAGTTCTTC. The chain uses TRBV5-5 and TRBJ2-1; TRBD2 is a possible D gene (7 bases). The length of the CDR3 is 15 residues. The V gene lost 1 base and the J gene lost 10 bases, with 18 bases spanning the gap. CDR1 and CDR2 (germline): SGHKS, YYEKEE (reference sequence).

V gene TRBV6-2 or TRBV6-3 combines with J gene TRBJ1-5; perhaps TRBD1 as D (6 bases). Deletions cut 3 bases from V and 1 base from J, with 10 bases between. Per germline, CDR1 MNHEY and CDR2 SVGEGT. This CDR3 is 15 amino acids long. The CDR3 DNA reads TGTGCCAGCAGTTATGCAGGGGACAGCAATCAGCCCCAGCATTTT. Amino acid sequence: CASSYAGDSNQPQHF.

This chain uses TRBV4-1 with TRBJ2-1, with 7 bases that match TRBD1. This CDR3 is built from 18 residues. Trimming took 6 bases from V and 6 from J; bases not matched to a gene: 20. Germline assignment: CDR1 MGHRA and CDR2 YSYEKL. CDR3 in amino acids: CASRYSPTGEGGVNEQFF. CDR3 DNA sequence: TGCGCCAGCAGATACTCACCCACAGGGGAAGGTGGGGTCAATGAGCAGTTCTTC.

This clonotype has more than one count but fewer than ten. The chain has TRBV27 and TRBJ2-1; TRBD2 matches 8 bases. V lost 3 bases and J lost 7; bases outside the gene matches: 11. CDR3 size: 16 residues. Looked up from germline, CDR1 is MNHEY and CDR2 is SMNVEV (reference sequence). CDR3 sequence: CASSFRGGTPFNEQFF. As DNA, the CDR3 is TGTGCCAGCAGTTTCCGCGGGGGGACTCCCTTTAATGAGCAGTTCTTC.

This clonotype has more than one count but fewer than ten. V and J are TRBV7-6 and TRBJ2-7; D is perhaps TRBD1 (6 bases). The CDR3 runs 15 residues. V was trimmed by 5 bases and J by 0 bases, leaving 14 bases between them. Germline values: CDR1 SGHVS, CDR2 FNYEAQ. The CDR3 spells CASSIRTASSYEQYF. Here the CDR3 DNA reads TGTGCCAGCAGCATCCGGACAGCCAGCTCCTACGAGCAGTACTTC. The variable domain in full, with the rest retrieved from reference TRBV7-6 and TRBJ2-7, is GAGVSQSPRYKVTKRGQDVALRCDPISGHVSLYWYRQALGQGPEFLTYFNYEAQQDKSGLPNDRFSAERPEGSISTLTIQRTEQRDSAMYRCASSIRTASSYEQYFGPGTRLTVT.

This clonotype was seen more than once but under ten times. This chain connects TRBV7-6 to TRBJ2-5; weak D call: TRBD2 (6 bases). CDR3 length: 15 residues. The germline V and J ends were trimmed by 1 base and 2 bases, with 11 bases remaining between them. In germline, CDR1 is SGHVS, CDR2 FNYEAQ. The DNA for the CDR3 is TGTGCCAGCAGCTTAGGGGGGGTACTTCAAGAGACCCAGTACTTC. Translating it yields CASSLGGVLQETQYF.

The genes are TRBV7-9 and TRBJ1-4, with 7 bases lining up with TRBD1. The CDR3 is 14 amino acids. Germline CDR1 is SEHNR and CDR2 is FQNEAQ (reference sequence). V was clipped by 3 bases and J by 4 bases; unmatched bases: 2. This CDR3 reads CASSFGQDNEKLFF. Written as DNA, the CDR3 is TGTGCCAGCAGCTTTGGACAGGATAATGAAAAACTGTTTTTT.

The genes are TRBV5-8 and TRBJ2-7; no clear D. Trimming shortened V by 2 bases and J by 6 bases, and 18 bases separated the two germline ends. The germline V gene encodes CDR1 SGHTS and CDR2 YDEGEE. The CDR3 has 15 residues. The CDR3 DNA reads TGTGCCAGCAGCTTCGGAGCGTCAAGAAAAGGCGAGCAGTACGTC. This translates into CASSFGASRKGEQYV.

This clonotype showed up many times. The genes are TRBV7-8 and TRBJ2-6; TRBD1 matches 12 bases. Germline CDR1 SGHVS, CDR2 FQNEAQ. This CDR3 is built from 18 residues. V lost 7 bases, J lost 3 bases, and 10 bases stayed unmatched. For the CDR3, the DNA is TGTGCCAGCACCTCCATGGGGACAGGGGGCATTGGGGCCAACGTCCTGACTTTC. This encodes CASTSMGTGGIGANVLTF.

In this sample, this clonotype turned up many times. The rearrangement links TRBV12-3 or TRBV12-4 to TRBJ1-1, with 8 bases fitting TRBD1. J lost 4 bases, V lost 6 bases, and 16 bases had no gene match. The CDR3 runs 17 residues. In nucleotides, the CDR3 is TGTGCCAGCAGACTCCGCTCAGGGGGCAATGAGGGCACTGAAGCTTTCTTT. Amino acids: CASRLRSGGNEGTEAFF.

This sequence joins TRBV5-6 and TRBJ2-1; the D gene is possibly TRBD1 (6 bases). Germline assignment: CDR1 SGHDT and CDR2 YYEEEE. The CDR3 loop spans 14 amino acids. The V end was cut by 1 base, the J end by 4 bases, with 9 bases between. CDR3 in amino acids: CASSLPQGYNEQFF. The DNA of the CDR3 is TGTGCCAGCAGCTTGCCACAGGGTTACAATGAGCAGTTCTTC.